The 2 T cell receptor beta chains below were found in one sample sequenced in a study of pediatric ulcerative colitis. Method: immunoSEQ multiplex PCR; TCRdb's copy keeps in-frame clones and lacks some. The sample holds under 30,000 clones, more than 65% seen once. One to two pinch biopsies were taken from the rectum during colonoscopy. Sequenced input: gut tissue. Receptor source: a boy younger than 18 with severe ulcerative colitis.

The chain couples TRBV11-1 to TRBJ1-1; no clear D. V lost 4 bases and J lost 0, with 12 bases in between. This CDR3 has 15 amino acids. The germline V gene encodes CDR1 SGHAT and CDR2 FQDESV (reference sequence). For the CDR3, the DNA is TGTGCCAGCAGCTCCCGGCGGTCCTTGAACACTGAAGCTTTCTTT. Amino acids: CASSSRRSLNTEAFF. The variable domain in full, completed from reference TRBV11-1 and TRBJ1-1, reads EAEVAQSPRYKITEKSQAVAFWCDPISGHATLYWYRQILGQGPELLVQFQDESVVDDSQLPKDRFSAERLKGVDSTLKIQPAELGDSAMYLCASSSRRSLNTEAFFGQGTRLTVV.

Worth noting for this clone: The sample carries other DNA sequences with the same CDR3. V gene TRBV2 combines with J gene TRBJ2-7; D remains ambiguous. Germline V lookup: CDR1 SNHLY, CDR2 FYNNEI. V gave up 5 bases and J gave up 0 bases, with 2 bases separating them. This CDR3 region has 11 residues. CDR3 DNA sequence: TGTGCCAGCAGTAGCTCCTACGAGCAGTACTTC. Translating gives CASSSSYEQYF.